One sample yielded the 23 T cell receptor beta chains listed below, sequenced in a study of blood T cell repertoires in COVID-19. Libraries were prepared by immunoSEQ multiplex PCR; TCRdb keeps only in-frame clonotypes and omits some of them. This table holds around 330,000 clones, 88% found once. Sequences were obtained from peripheral blood. Receptor source: a woman aged 25 to 39 with COVID-19, enrolled during active disease.

This sequence joins TRBV4-2 and TRBJ2-5, with no clear D. CDR1 and CDR2 (germline): LGHNA, YNFKEQ. The CDR3 is 15 amino acids. Trimming shortened V by 0 bases and J by 5 bases, and 13 bases separated the two germline ends. The CDR3: CASSQDSGQRETQYF. The CDR3 coding sequence is TGTGCCAGCAGCCAAGATAGTGGCCAGAGGGAGACCCAGTACTTC.

The CDR3: CASSSTGAGQPQHF. In DNA form, the CDR3 reads TGTGCCAGCAGTTCTACAGGGGCGGGTCAGCCCCAGCATTTT. The chain combines TRBV6-5 with TRBJ1-5; 7 bases are a match to TRBD1. This CDR3 comprises 14 residues. Germline V CDR1 and CDR2: MNHEY, SVGAGI. Losses at the gene ends were 4 bases for V and 6 bases for J; bases not matched to a gene: 6.

This rearrangement joins TRBV19 to TRBJ1-6; possibly TRBD1 for D (6 bases). The CDR3 loop spans 15 amino acids. Trimming removed 4 bases from V and 5 bases from J, with 12 bases in between. In germline, CDR1 is LNHDA, CDR2 SQIVND (reference sequence). The CDR3 DNA follows: TGTGCCAGTAGTACGTACCAGGGGAATAATTCACCCCTCCACTTT. This translates into CASSTYQGNNSPLHF.

This chain uses TRBV6-5 with TRBJ1-2, with 8 bases aligning to TRBD1. CDR3 length: 13 amino acids. The V gene end was trimmed by 7 bases and the J gene end by 3 bases; junction bases not matched to a gene: 4. Per germline, CDR1 MNHEY and CDR2 SVGAGI. The DNA of the CDR3 is TGTGCCAGCACCTCGACAGGGGACTATGGCTACACCTTC. Residues: CASTSTGDYGYTF.

This chain links TRBV19 with TRBJ1-2; 7 nucleotides align to TRBD1. The CDR3 covers 14 residues. From germline, CDR1 is LNHDA and CDR2 SQIVND (reference sequence). The V and J ends lost 4 bases and 5 bases, in that order; junction bases with no gene match: 7. DNA for the CDR3: TGTGCCAGTAGTAGAGGACAGGTTTTTTATGGCTACACCTTC. Protein sequence: CASSRGQVFYGYTF.

This clone was detected only once. Other nucleotide sequences from this sample produce the same CDR3. The V and J genes are TRBV5-5 and TRBJ2-7, with D unresolved. Trimming pared 2 bases from V and 2 bases from J, leaving 11 bases between. From germline, CDR1 is SGHKS and CDR2 YYEKEE (reference sequence). This CDR3 is built from 14 residues. This CDR3 reads CASSLTSLTYEQYV. The CDR3 coding sequence is TGTGCCAGCAGCTTAACGAGTTTAACCTACGAGCAGTACGTC.

The V and J genes are TRBV27 and TRBJ2-1; D is unclear. The germline gives CDR1 MNHEY, CDR2 SMNVEV (reference sequence). Trimming cost V 4 bases and J 5 bases, with 6 bases left between them. The CDR3 runs 12 residues. Here the CDR3 reads CASSSFHNEQFF. The CDR3 region has the DNA TGTGCCAGCAGTTCCTTCCACAATGAGCAGTTCTTC.

The chain couples TRBV18 to TRBJ2-5, with a weak D call TRBD1 (6 bases). V lost 6 bases and J lost 4, with 15 bases in between. Looked up from germline, CDR1 is KGHSH and CDR2 is LQKENI. The CDR3 consists of 14 residues. CDR3 in DNA: TGTGCCAGCTCCATGAACTCAGGGGTAGAGACCCAGTACTTC. Protein: CASSMNSGVETQYF.

CDR3 in DNA: TGTGCCAGCAGCGTAGACCCGTATCAGGGGAACACTGAAGCTTTCTTT. This gives the protein CASSVDPYQGNTEAFF. The rearrangement uses TRBV9 and TRBJ1-1; tentatively, D is TRBD1 (5 bases). Per the germline V gene, CDR1 is SGDLS and CDR2 is YYNGEE. Deletions cut 0 bases from V and 1 base from J, with 13 bases between. CDR3 length: 16 amino acids.

The genes are TRBV24-1 and TRBJ2-7; D gene unclear. Germline V gene lookup returns CDR1 KGHDR and CDR2 SFDVKD. The CDR3 is 13 amino acids. V lost 4 bases and J lost 5, with 11 bases in between. CDR3 sequence reads: CATSDGARDEQYF. The CDR3 DNA sequence: TGTGCCACCAGTGACGGAGCGCGAGACGAGCAGTACTTC.

J is TRBJ2-7 and V is TRBV20-1; 7 bases line up with TRBD1. Germline-derived CDR1 and CDR2 are DFQATT and SNEGSKA (reference sequence). CDR3 length: 11 amino acids. Losses at the gene ends were 5 bases for V and 3 bases for J; bases not matched to a gene: 1. The CDR3 loop is CSAYRGYEQYF. CDR3 in DNA: TGCAGTGCTTACAGGGGCTACGAGCAGTACTTC.

V usage is TRBV2 and J usage is TRBJ2-3; 16 bases map to TRBD2. The V gene end was trimmed by 6 bases and the J gene end by 8 bases; junction bases not matched to a gene: 11. Germline values: CDR1 SNHLY, CDR2 FYNNEI. The CDR3 runs to 17 residues. The CDR3 nucleotides are TGTGCCAGCAGGACCGGGACTAGCGGGGGGGCGGCAGGTACGCAGTATTTT. Translation gives CASRTGTSGGAAGTQYF.

The gene calls are TRBV5-1 and TRBJ1-2; possibly TRBD1 for D (5 bases). The CDR3 is 12 residues long. The germline V gene has CDR1 SGHRS and CDR2 YFSETQ. V lost 4 bases and J lost 4, with 8 bases in between. CDR3 DNA sequence: TGCGCCAGCAGCGGGGGGAGCTATGGCTACACCTTC. Translating gives CASSGGSYGYTF. The whole variable domain, filled in from reference TRBV5-1 and TRBJ1-2, reads KAGVTQTPRYLIKTRGQQVTLSCSPISGHRSVSWYQQTPGQGLQFLFEYFSETQRNKGNFPGRFSGRQFSNSRSEMNVSTLELGDSALYLCASSGGSYGYTFGSGTRLTVV.

This clone was detected once. V and J are TRBV10-3 and TRBJ2-2; TRBD1 matches at 7 bases. Germline CDR1 and CDR2: ENHRY and SYGVKD. The CDR3 runs to 16 residues. V was clipped by 1 base and J by 6 bases; unmatched bases: 8. The CDR3 DNA reads TGTGCCATCAGTGAGTTCAGTGACAGGGAGTCCGGGGAGCTGTTTTTT. Translation: CAISEFSDRESGELFF.

V gene TRBV30 combines with J gene TRBJ2-1, with D maybe TRBD2 (6 bases). There are 16 residues in the CDR3. V was shortened by 1 base and J by 6 bases, with 19 bases between the two germline ends. CDR1 and CDR2 from the germline V gene are GTSNPN and SVGIG (reference sequence). The CDR3 here is CAWSGPSKTRANEQFF. For the CDR3, the DNA is TGTGCCTGGAGTGGCCCCTCTAAGACTAGGGCCAATGAGCAGTTCTTC.

The V call is TRBV11-3, the J call TRBJ2-7; 12 bases are shared with TRBD2. The CDR3 runs to 15 residues. Germline V gene sequence: CDR1 SGHNT, CDR2 YENEEA. Trimming at V came to 5 bases and at J to 6 bases, leaving 8 bases not matched to a gene. The CDR3 nucleotides read TGTGCCAGCAGCCTTCCGCGGACTAGCGGGGCCGAGCAGTACGTC. Protein sequence: CASSLPRTSGAEQYV.

The rearrangement uses TRBV7-2 and TRBJ2-7; D might be TRBD2 (6 bases). V was pared by 4 bases and J by 3 bases, with 13 bases between. The CDR3 covers 14 residues. CDR1 and CDR2 from the germline V gene are SGHTA and FQGNSA. The CDR3 sequence is CASSSPGDGYEQYF. DNA for the CDR3: TGTGCCAGCAGCTCCCCGGGGGACGGCTACGAGCAGTACTTC. The full variable domain, completed using reference TRBV7-2 and TRBJ2-7, is GAGVSQSPSNKVTEKGKDVELRCDPISGHTALYWYRQSLGQGLEFLIYFQGNSAPDKSGLPSDRFSAERTGGSVSTLTIQRTQQEDSAVYLCASSSPGDGYEQYFGPGTRLTVT.

The V gene is TRBV19, the J gene TRBJ1-2; 7 bases agree with TRBD1. The CDR3 has 14 amino acids. V was clipped by 7 bases and J by 3 bases; unmatched bases: 8. Per germline, CDR1 LNHDA and CDR2 SQIVND (reference sequence). The CDR3 reads CASTPTGTDYGYTF. The DNA for the CDR3 is TGTGCCAGTACCCCGACCGGGACAGACTATGGCTACACCTTC.

The chain recombines TRBV28 with TRBJ1-5; D unresolved. Deletions cut 8 bases from V and 0 bases from J, with 14 bases between. This CDR3 contains 15 residues. Germline V gene data show CDR1 as MDHEN and CDR2 as SYDVKM. CDR3 amino acids: CASCPVVYSNQPQHF. The CDR3 DNA sequence: TGTGCCAGCTGCCCAGTGGTATATAGCAATCAGCCCCAGCATTTT.

The chain combines TRBV6-5 with TRBJ1-6; weak D call: TRBD1 (6 bases). V lost 3 bases and J 9 bases, leaving 12 bases between the germline ends. The CDR3 consists of 14 residues. Germline CDR1 and CDR2: MNHEY and SVGAGI. Written as DNA, the CDR3 is TGTGCCAGCAGTTATGCGGGGGGCGGTTCACCCCTCCACTTT. Residues: CASSYAGGGSPLHF.

This chain joins TRBV12-3 or TRBV12-4 and TRBJ1-2, with a tentative D call TRBD1 (5 bases). V shed 3 bases and J shed 8 bases, with 13 bases lying between them. The CDR3 extends over 13 amino acids. The CDR3 spells CASSFGGVQGYTF. CDR3 DNA sequence: TGTGCCAGCAGTTTTGGAGGGGTCCAGGGCTACACCTTC.

The chain couples TRBV27 to TRBJ1-5; 7 nucleotides line up with TRBD1. CDR3 length: 16 residues. Germline CDR1 MNHEY, CDR2 SMNVEV (reference sequence). The trim removed 5 bases at V and 0 bases at J, leaving 7 bases unmatched. CDR3 sequence (DNA): TGTGCCAGCAGTATTACAGGGGCTTATAGCAATCAGCCCCAGCATTTT. It specifies CASSITGAYSNQPQHF.

As for this clone: Additional DNA sequences in this sample encode the identical CDR3. The chain employs TRBV5-1 and TRBJ1-2; D gene unclear. The germline V gene has CDR1 SGHRS and CDR2 YFSETQ. Trimming took 0 bases from V and 4 from J, leaving 4 bases between them. This CDR3 is built from 12 residues. The CDR3 loop reads CASSLDSYGYTF. The CDR3 nucleotides are TGCGCCAGCAGCTTGGACAGCTATGGCTACACCTTC.